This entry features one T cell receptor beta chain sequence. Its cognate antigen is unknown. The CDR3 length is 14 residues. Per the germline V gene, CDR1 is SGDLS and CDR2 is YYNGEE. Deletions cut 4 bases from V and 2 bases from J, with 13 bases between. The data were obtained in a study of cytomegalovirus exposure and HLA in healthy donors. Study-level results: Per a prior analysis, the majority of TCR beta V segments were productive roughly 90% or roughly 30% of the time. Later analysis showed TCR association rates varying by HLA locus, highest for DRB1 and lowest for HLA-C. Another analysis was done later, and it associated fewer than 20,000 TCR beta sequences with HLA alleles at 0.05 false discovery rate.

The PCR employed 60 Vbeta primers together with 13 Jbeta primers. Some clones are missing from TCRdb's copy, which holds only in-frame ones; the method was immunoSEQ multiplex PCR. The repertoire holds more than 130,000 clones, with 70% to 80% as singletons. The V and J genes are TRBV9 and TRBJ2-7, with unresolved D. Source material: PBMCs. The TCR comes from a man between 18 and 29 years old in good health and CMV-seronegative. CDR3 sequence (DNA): TGTGCCAGCAGCCTCGACTCCGTTACCTACGAGCAGTACTTC. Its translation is CASSLDSVTYEQYF.